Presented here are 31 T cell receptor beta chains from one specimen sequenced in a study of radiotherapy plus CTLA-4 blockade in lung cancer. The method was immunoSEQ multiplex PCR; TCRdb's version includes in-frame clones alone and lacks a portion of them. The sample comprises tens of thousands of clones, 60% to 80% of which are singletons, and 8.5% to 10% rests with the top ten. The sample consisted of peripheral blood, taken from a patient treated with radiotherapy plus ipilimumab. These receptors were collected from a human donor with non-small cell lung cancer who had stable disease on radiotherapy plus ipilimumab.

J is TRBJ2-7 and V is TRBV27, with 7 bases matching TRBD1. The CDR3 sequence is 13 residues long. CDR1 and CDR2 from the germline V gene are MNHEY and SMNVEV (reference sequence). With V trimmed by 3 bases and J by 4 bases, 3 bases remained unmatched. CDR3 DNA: TGTGCCAGCAGTTTCACGGACAGGTACGAGCAGTACTTC. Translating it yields CASSFTDRYEQYF.

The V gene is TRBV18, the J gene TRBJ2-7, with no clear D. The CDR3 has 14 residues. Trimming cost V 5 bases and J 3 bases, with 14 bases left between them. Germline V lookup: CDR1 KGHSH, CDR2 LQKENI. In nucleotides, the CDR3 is TGTGCCAGCTCAACGAGAAGGAGCTACTACGAGCAGTACTTC. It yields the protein CASSTRRSYYEQYF.

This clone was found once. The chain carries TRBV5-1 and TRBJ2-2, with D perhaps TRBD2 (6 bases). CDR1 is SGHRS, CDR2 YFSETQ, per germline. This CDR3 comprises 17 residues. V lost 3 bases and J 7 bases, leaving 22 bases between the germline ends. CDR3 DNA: TGCGCCAGCAGCTCCTTCGGACGGACCTTGGGAGGCGGGGAGCTGTTTTTT. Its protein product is CASSSFGRTLGGGELFF.

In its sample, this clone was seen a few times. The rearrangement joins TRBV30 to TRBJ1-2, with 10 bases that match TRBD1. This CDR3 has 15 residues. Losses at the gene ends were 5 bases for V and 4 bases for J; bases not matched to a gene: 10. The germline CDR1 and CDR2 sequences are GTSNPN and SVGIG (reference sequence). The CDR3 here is CAWSRDRGFGYGYTF. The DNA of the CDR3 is TGTGCCTGGTCCCGGGACAGGGGATTCGGCTATGGCTACACCTTC.

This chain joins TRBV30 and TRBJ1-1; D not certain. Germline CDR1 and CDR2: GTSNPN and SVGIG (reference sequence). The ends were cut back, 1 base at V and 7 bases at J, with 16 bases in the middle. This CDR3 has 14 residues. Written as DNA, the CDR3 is TGTGCCTGGAGTGGAGGAGGTGGAGACGATGAAGCTTTCTTT. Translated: CAWSGGGGDDEAFF. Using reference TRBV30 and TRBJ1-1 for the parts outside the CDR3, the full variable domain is SQTIHQWPATLVQPVGSPLSLECTVEGTSNPNLYWYRQAAGRGLQLLFYSVGIGQISSEVPQNLSASRPQDRQFILSSKKLLLSDSGFYLCAWSGGGGDDEAFFGQGTRLTVV.

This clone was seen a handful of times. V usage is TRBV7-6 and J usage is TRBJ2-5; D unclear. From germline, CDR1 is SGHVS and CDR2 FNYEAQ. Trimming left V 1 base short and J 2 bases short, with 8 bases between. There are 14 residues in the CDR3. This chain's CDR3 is CASSLVVQQETQYF. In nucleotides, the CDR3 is TGTGCCAGCAGCTTAGTTGTACAGCAAGAGACCCAGTACTTC.

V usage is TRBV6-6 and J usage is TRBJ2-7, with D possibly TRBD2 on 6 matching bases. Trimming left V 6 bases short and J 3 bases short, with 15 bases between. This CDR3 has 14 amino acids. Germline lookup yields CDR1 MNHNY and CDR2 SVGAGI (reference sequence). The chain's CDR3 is CASSSPWGVYEQYF. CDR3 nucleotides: TGTGCCAGCAGCTCCCCCTGGGGGGTCTACGAGCAGTACTTC.

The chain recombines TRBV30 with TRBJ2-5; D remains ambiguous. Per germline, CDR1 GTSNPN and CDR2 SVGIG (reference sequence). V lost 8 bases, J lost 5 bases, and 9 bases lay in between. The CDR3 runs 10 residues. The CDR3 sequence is CARSRETQYF. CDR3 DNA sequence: TGTGCCCGGTCCCGGGAGACCCAGTACTTC.

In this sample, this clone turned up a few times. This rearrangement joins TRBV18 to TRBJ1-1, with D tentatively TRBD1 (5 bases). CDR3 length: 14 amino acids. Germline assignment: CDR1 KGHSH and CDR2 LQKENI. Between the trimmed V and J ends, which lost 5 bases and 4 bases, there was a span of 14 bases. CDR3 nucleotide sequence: TGTGCCAGCTCAACCCGGGACTCTAGCACTGAAGCTTTCTTT. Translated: CASSTRDSSTEAFF.

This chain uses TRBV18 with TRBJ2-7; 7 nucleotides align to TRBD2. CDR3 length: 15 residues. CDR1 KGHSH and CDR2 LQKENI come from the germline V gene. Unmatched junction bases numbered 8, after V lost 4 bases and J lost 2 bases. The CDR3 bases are TGTGCCAGCTCACAGGGCCGCGGGGGACCCTACGAGCAGTACTTC. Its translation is CASSQGRGGPYEQYF.

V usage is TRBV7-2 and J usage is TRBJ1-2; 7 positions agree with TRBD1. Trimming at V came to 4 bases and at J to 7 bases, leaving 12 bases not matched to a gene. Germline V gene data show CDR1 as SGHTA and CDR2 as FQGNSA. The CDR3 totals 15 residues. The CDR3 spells CASSYNLGGRSGYTF. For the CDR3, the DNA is TGTGCCAGCAGCTACAACTTAGGGGGCAGGAGTGGCTACACCTTC.

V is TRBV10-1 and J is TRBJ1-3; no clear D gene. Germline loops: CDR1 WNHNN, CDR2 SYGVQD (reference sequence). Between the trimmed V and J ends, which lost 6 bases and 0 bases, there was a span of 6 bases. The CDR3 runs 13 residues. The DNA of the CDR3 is TGCGCCAGCAGCGGGAGCTCTGGAAACACCATATATTTT. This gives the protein CASSGSSGNTIYF.

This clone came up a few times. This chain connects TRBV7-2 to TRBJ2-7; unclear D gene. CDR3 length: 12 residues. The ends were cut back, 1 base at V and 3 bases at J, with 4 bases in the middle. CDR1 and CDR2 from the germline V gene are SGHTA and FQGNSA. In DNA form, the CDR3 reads TGTGCCAGCAGCTTAGGCAGCTACGAGCAGTACTTC. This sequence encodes CASSLGSYEQYF. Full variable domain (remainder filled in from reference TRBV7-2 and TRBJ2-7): GAGVSQSPSNKVTEKGKDVELRCDPISGHTALYWYRQSLGQGLEFLIYFQGNSAPDKSGLPSDRFSAERTGGSVSTLTIQRTQQEDSAVYLCASSLGSYEQYFGPGTRLTVT.

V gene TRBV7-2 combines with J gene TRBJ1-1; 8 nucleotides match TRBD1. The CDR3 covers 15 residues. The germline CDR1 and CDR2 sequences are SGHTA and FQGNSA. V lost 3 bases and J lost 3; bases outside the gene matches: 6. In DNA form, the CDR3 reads TGTGCCAGCAGCTTCCGGACAGGGCGGGACACTGAAGCTTTCTTT. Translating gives CASSFRTGRDTEAFF.

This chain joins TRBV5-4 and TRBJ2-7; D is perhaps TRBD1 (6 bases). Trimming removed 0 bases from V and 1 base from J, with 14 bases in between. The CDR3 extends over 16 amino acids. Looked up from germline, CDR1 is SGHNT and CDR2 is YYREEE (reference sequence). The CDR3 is CASSLGGTQTSYEQYF. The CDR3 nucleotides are TGTGCCAGCAGCTTGGGAGGGACACAGACTTCCTACGAGCAGTACTTC.

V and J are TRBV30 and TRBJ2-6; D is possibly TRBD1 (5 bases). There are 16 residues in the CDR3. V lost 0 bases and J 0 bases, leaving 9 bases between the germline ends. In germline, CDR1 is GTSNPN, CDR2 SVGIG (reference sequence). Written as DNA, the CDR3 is TGTGCCTGGAGTGTAAGGGGTGTCTCTGGGGCCAACGTCCTGACTTTC. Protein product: CAWSVRGVSGANVLTF.

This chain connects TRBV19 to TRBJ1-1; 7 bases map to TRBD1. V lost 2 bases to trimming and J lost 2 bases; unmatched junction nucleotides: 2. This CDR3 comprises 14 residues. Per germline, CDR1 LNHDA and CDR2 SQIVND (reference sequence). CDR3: CASSIRQGNTEAFF. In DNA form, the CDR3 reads TGTGCCAGTAGTATACGACAGGGAAACACTGAAGCTTTCTTT.

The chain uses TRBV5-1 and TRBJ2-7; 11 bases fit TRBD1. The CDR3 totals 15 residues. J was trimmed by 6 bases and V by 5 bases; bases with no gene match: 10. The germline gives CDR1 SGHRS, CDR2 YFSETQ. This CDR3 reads CASREPGQGGGEQYF. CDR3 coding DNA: TGCGCCAGCAGGGAGCCGGGACAGGGGGGGGGCGAGCAGTACTTC. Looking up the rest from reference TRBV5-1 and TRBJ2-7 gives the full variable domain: KAGVTQTPRYLIKTRGQQVTLSCSPISGHRSVSWYQQTPGQGLQFLFEYFSETQRNKGNFPGRFSGRQFSNSRSEMNVSTLELGDSALYLCASREPGQGGGEQYFGPGTRLTVT.

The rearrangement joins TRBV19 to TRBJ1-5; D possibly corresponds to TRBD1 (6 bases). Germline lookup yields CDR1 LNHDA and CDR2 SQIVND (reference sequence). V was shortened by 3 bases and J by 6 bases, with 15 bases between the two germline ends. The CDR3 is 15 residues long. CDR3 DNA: TGTGCCAGTAGTATTTCAGGGGCAGAGGGTCAGCCCCAGCATTTT. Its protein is CASSISGAEGQPQHF.

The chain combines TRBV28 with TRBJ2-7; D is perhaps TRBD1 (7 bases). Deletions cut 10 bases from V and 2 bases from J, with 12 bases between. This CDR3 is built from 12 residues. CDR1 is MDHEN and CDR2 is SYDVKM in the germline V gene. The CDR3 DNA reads TGTGCCACAGGGGGGAGTGCCTACGAGCAGTACTTC. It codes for CATGGSAYEQYF.

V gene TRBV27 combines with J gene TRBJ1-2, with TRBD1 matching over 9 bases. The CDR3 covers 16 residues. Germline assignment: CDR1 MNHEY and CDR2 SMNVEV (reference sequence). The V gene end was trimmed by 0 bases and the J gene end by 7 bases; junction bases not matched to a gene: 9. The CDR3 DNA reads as TGTGCCAGCAGTTTATCTTGGACAGGGGCAGGGAGTGGCTACACCTTC. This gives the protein CASSLSWTGAGSGYTF.

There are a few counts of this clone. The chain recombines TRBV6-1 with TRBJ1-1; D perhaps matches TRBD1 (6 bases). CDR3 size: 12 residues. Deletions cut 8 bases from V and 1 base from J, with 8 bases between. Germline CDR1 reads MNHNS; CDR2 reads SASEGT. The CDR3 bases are TGTGCCAGCGGGACATCGAACACTGAAGCTTTCTTT. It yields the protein CASGTSNTEAFF.

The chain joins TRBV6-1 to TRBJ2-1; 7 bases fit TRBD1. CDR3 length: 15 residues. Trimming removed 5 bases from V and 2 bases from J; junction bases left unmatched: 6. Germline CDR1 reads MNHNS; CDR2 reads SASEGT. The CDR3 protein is CASSFRDRAYNEQFF. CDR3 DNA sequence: TGTGCCAGCAGTTTCCGGGACAGAGCCTACAATGAGCAGTTCTTC.

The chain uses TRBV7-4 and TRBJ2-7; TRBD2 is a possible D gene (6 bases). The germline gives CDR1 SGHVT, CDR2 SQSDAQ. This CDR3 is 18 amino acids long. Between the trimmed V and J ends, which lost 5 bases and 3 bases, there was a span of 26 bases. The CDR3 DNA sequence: TGTGCCAGCAGCCCTAGAGTGGGTGTTGGGGGGAAGGACTACGAGCAGTACTTC. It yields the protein CASSPRVGVGGKDYEQYF.

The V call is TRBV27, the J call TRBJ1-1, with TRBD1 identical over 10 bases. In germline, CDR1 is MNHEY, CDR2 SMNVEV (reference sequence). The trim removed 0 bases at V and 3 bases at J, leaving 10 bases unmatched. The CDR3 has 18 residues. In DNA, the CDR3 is TGTGCCAGCAGTTTATCGCCTTTTGGACAGGGGGGATACACTGAAGCTTTCTTT. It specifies CASSLSPFGQGGYTEAFF.

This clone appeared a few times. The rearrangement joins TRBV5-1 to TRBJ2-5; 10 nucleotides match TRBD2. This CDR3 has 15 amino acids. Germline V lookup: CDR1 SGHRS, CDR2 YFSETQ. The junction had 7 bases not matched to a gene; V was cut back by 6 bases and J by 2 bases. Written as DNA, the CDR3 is TGCGCCAGCATCGATAGGACTAGCGGACAAGAGACCCAGTACTTC. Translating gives CASIDRTSGQETQYF. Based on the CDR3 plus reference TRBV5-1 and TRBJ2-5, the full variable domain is KAGVTQTPRYLIKTRGQQVTLSCSPISGHRSVSWYQQTPGQGLQFLFEYFSETQRNKGNFPGRFSGRQFSNSRSEMNVSTLELGDSALYLCASIDRTSGQETQYFGPGTRLLVL.

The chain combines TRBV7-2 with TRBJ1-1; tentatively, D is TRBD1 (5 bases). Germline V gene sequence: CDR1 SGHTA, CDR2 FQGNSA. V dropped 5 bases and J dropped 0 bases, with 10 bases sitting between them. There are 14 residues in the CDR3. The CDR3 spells CASSVGQMNTEAFF. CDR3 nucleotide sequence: TGTGCCAGCAGCGTAGGACAAATGAACACTGAAGCTTTCTTT.

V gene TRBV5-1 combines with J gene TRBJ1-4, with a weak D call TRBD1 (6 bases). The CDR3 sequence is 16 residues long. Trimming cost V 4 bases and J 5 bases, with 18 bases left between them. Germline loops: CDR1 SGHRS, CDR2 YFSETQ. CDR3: CASSRDNKGSNEKLFF. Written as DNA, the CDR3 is TGCGCCAGCAGCAGGGACAATAAGGGGTCAAATGAAAAACTGTTTTTT. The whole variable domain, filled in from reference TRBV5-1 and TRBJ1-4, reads KAGVTQTPRYLIKTRGQQVTLSCSPISGHRSVSWYQQTPGQGLQFLFEYFSETQRNKGNFPGRFSGRQFSNSRSEMNVSTLELGDSALYLCASSRDNKGSNEKLFFGSGTQLSVL.

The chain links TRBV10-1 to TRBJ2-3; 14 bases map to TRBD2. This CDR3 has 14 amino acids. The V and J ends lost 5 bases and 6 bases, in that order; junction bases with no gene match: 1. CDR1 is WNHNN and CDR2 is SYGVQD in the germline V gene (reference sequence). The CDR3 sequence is CASSRLAGGDTQYF. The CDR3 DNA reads TGCGCCAGCAGTCGACTAGCGGGGGGGGATACGCAGTATTTT.

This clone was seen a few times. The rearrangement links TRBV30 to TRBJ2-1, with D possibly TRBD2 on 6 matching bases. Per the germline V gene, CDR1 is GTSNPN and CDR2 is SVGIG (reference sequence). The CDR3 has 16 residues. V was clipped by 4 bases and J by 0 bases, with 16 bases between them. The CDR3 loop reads CAWNPGLPSSYNEQFF. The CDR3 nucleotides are TGTGCCTGGAATCCGGGACTTCCTAGCTCCTACAATGAGCAGTTCTTC.

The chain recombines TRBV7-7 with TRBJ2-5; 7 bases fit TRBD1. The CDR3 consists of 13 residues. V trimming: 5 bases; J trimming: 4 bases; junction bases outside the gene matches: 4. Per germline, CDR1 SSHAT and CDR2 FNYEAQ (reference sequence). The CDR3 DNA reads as TGTGCCAGCAGCCCCGACAGGGCAGAGACCCAGTACTTC. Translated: CASSPDRAETQYF.